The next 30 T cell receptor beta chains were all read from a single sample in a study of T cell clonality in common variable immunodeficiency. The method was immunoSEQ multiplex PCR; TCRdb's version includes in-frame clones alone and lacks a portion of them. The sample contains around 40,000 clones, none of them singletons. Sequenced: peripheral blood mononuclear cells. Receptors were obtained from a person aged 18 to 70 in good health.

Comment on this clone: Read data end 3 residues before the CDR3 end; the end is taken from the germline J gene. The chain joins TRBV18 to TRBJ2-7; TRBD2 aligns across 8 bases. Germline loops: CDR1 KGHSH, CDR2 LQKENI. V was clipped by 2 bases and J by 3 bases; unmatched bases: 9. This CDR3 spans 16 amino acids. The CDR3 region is CASSPISSSGSYEQYF. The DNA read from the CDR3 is TGTGCCAGCTCACCAATTTCGTCAAGCGGGAGCTACGAG.

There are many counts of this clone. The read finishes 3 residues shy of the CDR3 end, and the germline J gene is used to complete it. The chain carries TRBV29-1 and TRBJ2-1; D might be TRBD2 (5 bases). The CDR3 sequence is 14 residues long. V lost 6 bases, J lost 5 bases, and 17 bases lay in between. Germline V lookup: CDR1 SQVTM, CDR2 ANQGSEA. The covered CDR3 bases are TGCAGCGTGGAACTCCCAGCGGCTAACAATGAG. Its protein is CSVELPAANNE. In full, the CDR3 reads CSVELPAANNEQFF.

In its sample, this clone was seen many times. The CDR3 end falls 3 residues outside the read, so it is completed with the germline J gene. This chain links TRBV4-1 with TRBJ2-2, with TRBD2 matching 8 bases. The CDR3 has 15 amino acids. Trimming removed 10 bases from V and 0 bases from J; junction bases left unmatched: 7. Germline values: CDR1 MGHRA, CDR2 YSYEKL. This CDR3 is CAIARGGSNTGELFF. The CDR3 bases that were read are TGCGCCATCGCTCGGGGGGGCTCGAACACCGGGGAG.

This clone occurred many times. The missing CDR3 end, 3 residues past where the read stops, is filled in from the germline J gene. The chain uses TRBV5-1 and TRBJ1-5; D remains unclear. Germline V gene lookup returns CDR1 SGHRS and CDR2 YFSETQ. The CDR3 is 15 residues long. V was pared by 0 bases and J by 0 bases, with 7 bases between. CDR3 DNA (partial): TGCGCCAGCAGCTTGGTCCCGGGTAGCAATCAGCCC. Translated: CASSLVPGSNQP. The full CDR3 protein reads CASSLVPGSNQPQHF.

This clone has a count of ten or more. The CDR3 sequence: CASSLGQGEGYGYTF. Partial CDR3 DNA: TGCGCCAGCAGCCTAGGACAGGGCGAAGGCTATGGC. J is TRBJ1-2 and V is TRBV5-1; 8 nucleotides match TRBD1. The sequenced fragment ends 3 residues before the CDR3 boundary, so the rest is inferred from the germline J gene. CDR1 is SGHRS, CDR2 YFSETQ, per germline. V shed 4 bases and J 4 bases; nucleotides not matched to a gene: 9. The CDR3 covers 15 residues.

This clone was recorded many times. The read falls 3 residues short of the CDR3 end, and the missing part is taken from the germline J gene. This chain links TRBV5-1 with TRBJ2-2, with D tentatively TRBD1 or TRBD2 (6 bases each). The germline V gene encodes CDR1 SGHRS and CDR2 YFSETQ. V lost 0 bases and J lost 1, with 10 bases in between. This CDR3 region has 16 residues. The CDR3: CASSLDREENTGELFF. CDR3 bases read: TGCGCCAGCAGCTTGGACAGGGAGGAGAACACCGGGGAG. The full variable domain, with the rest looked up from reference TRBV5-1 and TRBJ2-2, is KAGVTQTPRYLIKTRGQQVTLSCSPISGHRSVSWYQQTPGQGLQFLFEYFSETQRNKGNFPGRFSGRQFSNSRSEMNVSTLELGDSALYLCASSLDREENTGELFFGEGSRLTVL.

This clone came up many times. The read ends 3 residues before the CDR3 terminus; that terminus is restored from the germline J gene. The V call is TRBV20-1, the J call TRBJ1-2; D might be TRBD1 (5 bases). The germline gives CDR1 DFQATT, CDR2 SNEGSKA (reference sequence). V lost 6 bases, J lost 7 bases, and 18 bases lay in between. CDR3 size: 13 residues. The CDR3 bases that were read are TGCAGTGCACTTGGTCTGGAGGGGTTTGGC. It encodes CSALGLEGFG. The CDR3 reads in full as CSALGLEGFGYTF.

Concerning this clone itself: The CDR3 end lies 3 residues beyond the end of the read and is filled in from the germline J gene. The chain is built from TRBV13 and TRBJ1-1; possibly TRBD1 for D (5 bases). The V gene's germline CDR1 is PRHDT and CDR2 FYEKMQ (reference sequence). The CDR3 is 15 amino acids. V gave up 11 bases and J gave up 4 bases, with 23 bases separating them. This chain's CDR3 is CAGTLRQIGGTEAFF. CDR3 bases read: TGTGCCGGCACTCTCAGACAGATCGGAGGCACTGAA.

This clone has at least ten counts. The sequenced CDR3 bases are TGTGCCAGCAGTGGAAGGGGAGCAGATACG. It specifies CASSGRGADT. From start to end, the CDR3 is CASSGRGADTQYF. The V and J genes are TRBV6-1 and TRBJ2-3, with D possibly called TRBD1 or TRBD2 (5 bases each). The CDR3 end falls 3 residues outside the read, so it is completed with the germline J gene. CDR3 length: 13 residues. V dropped 4 bases and J dropped 4 bases, with 9 bases sitting between them. Germline assignment: CDR1 MNHNS and CDR2 SASEGT.

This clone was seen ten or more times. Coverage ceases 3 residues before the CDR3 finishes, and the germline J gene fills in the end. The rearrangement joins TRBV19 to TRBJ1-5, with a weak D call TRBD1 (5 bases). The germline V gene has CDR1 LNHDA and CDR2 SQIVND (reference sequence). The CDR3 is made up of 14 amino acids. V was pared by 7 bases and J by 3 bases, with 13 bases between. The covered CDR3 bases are TGTGCCAGTAAAAAAGGGGTCGACAATCAGCCC. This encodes CASKKGVDNQP. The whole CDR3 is CASKKGVDNQPQHF. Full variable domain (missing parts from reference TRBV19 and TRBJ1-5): DGGITQSPKYLFRKEGQNVTLSCEQNLNHDAMYWYRQDPGQGLRLIYYSQIVNDFQKGDIAEGYSVSREKKESFPLTVTSAQKNPTAFYLCASKKGVDNQPQHFGDGTRLSIL.

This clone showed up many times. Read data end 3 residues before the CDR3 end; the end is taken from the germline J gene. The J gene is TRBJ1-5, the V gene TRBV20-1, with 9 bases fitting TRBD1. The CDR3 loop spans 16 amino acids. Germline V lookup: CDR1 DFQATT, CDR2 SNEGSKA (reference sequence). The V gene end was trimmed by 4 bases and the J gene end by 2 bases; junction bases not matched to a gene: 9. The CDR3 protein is CSAMGGQGLGNQPQHF. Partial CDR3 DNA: TGCAGTGCTATGGGGGGACAGGGTTTGGGCAATCAGCCC.

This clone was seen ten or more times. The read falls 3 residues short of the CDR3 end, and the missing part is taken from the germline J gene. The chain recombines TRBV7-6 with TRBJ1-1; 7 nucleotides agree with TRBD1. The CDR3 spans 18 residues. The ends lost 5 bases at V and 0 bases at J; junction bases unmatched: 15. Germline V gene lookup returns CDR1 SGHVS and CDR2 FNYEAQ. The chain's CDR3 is CASSPQTPGQHMNTEAFF. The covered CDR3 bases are TGTGCCAGCAGCCCCCAGACTCCGGGACAGCACATGAACACTGAA.

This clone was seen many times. Partial CDR3 DNA: TGCAGCGTTGAAGGGACTAGCGGGAGGGCCGAGGAGACC. Its protein is CSVEGTSGRAEET. The entire CDR3 reads CSVEGTSGRAEETQYF. V gene TRBV29-1 combines with J gene TRBJ2-5; TRBD2 aligns across 15 bases. The CDR3 end falls 3 residues outside the read, so it is completed with the germline J gene. Losses at the gene ends were 1 base for V and 5 bases for J; bases not matched to a gene: 5. Germline V CDR1 and CDR2: SQVTM, ANQGSEA. The CDR3 runs to 16 residues.

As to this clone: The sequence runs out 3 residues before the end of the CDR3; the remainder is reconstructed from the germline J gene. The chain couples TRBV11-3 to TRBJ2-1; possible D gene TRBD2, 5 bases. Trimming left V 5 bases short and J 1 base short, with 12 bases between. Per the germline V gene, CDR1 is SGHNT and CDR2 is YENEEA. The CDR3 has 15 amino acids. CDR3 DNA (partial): TGTGCCAGCAGCCGGGGTAGAGGGTCCTACAATGAG. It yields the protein CASSRGRGSYNE. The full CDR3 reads CASSRGRGSYNEQFF.

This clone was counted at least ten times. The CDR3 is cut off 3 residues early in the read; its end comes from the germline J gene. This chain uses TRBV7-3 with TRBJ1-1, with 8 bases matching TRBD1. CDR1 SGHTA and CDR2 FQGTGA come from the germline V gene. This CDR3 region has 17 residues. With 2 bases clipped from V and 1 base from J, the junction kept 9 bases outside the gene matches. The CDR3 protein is CASSLGGTGMSNTEAFF. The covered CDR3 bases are TGTGCCAGCAGCTTAGGAGGGACAGGTATGTCGAACACTGAA.

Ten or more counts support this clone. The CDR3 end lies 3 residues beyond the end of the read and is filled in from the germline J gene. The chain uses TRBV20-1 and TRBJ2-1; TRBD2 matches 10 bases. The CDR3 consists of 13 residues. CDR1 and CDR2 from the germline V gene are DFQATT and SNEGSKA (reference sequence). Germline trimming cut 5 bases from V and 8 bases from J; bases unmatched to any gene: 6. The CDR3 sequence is CSALAGVVDEQFF. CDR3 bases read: TGCAGTGCTCTAGCGGGGGTTGTCGATGAG.

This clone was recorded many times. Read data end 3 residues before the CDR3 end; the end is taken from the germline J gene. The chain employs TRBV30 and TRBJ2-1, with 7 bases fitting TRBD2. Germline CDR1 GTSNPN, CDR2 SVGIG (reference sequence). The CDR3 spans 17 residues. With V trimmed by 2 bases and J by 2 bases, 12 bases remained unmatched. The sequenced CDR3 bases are TGTGCCTGGAGTCCGACCCGACTAGCTCGGACCTACAATGAG. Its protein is CAWSPTRLARTYNE. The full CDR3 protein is CAWSPTRLARTYNEQFF.

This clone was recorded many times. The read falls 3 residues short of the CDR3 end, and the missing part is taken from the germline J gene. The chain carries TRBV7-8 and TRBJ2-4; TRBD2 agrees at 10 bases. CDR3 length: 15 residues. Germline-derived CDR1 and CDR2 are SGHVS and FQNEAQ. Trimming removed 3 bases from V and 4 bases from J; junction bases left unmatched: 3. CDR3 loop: CASSLSSGGKNIQYF. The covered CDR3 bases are TGTGCCAGCAGCTTGTCTAGCGGGGGTAAAAACATT.

CDR3 DNA, as far as it was read: TGTGCCAGCTCACCCAACAGGGGCCTTAATGAAAAA. Protein sequence: CASSPNRGLNEK. The whole CDR3 protein reads CASSPNRGLNEKLFF. V gene TRBV18 combines with J gene TRBJ1-4, with 7 bases aligning to TRBD1. The CDR3 end lies 3 residues beyond the end of the read and is filled in from the germline J gene. The CDR3 has 15 amino acids. The ends lost 3 bases at V and 4 bases at J; junction bases unmatched: 5. Germline values: CDR1 KGHSH, CDR2 LQKENI.

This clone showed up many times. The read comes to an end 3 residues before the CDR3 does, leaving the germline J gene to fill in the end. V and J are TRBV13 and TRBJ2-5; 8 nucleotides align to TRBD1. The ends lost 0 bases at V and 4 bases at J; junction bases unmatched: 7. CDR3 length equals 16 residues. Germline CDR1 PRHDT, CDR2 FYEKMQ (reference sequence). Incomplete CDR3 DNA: TGTGCCAGCAGCTTAGGAACCAGGGGGCAGGGAGAGACC. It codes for CASSLGTRGQGET. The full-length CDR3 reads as CASSLGTRGQGETQYF.

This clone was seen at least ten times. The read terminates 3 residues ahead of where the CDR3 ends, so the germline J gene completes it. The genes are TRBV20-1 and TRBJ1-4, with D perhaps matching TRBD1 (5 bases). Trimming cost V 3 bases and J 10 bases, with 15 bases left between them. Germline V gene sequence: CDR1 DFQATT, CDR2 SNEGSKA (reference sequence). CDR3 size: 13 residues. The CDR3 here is CSASGGRRGKLFF. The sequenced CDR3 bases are TGCAGTGCTAGCGGAGGACGAAGGGGAAAA.

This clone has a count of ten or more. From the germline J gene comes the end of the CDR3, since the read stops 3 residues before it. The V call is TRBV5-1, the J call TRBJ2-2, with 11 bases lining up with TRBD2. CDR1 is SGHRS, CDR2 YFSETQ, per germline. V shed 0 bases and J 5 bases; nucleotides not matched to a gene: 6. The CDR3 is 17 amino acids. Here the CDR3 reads CASSLVLAGGYTGELFF. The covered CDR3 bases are TGCGCCAGCAGCTTGGTTCTAGCGGGAGGTTATACCGGGGAG.

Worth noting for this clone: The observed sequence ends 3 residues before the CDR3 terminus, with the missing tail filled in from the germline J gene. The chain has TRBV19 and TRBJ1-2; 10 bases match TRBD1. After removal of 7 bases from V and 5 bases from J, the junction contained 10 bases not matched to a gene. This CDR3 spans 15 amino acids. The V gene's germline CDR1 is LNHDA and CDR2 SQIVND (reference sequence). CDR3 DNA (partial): TGTGCCAGTACCCCTGGGACAGGGGTTTTATATGGC. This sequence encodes CASTPGTGVLYG. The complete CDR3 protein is CASTPGTGVLYGYTF.

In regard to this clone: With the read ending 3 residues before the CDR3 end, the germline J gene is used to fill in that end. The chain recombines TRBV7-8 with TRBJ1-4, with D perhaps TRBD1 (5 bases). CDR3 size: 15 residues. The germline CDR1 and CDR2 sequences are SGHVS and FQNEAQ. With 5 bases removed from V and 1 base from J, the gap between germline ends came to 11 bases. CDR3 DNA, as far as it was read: TGTGCCAGCAGCATATGGGGGGGAACTAATGAAAAA. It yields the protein CASSIWGGTNEK. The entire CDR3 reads CASSIWGGTNEKLFF.

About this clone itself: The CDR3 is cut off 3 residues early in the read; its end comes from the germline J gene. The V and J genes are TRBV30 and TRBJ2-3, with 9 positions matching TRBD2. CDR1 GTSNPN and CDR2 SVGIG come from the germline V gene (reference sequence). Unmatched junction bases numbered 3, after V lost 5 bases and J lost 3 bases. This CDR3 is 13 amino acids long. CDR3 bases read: TGTGCCTGGGGCGGGGGGGGGACAGATACG. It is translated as CAWGGGGTDT. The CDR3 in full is CAWGGGGTDTQYF.

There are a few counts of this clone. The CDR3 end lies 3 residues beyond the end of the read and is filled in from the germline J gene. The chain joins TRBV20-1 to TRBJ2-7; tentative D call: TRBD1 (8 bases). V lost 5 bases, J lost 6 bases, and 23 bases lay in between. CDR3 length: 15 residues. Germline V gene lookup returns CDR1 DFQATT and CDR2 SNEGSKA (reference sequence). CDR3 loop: CSASAPTGGEAEQYF. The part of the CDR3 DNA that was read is TGCAGTGCTTCTGCTCCTACAGGGGGGGAGGCCGAG.

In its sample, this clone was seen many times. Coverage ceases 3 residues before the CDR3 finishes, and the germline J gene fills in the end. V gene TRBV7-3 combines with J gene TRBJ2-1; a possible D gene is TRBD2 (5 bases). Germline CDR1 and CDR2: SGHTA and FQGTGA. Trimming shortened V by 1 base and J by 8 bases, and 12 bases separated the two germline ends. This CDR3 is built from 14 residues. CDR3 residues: CASSLMAGIDEQFF. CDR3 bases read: TGTGCCAGCAGCTTAATGGCGGGCATAGATGAG.

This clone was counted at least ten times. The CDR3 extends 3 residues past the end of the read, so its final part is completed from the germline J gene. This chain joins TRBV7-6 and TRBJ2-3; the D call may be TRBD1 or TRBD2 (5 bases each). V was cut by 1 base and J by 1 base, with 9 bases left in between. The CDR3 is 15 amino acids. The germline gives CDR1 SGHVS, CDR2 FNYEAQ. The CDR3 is CASSLERGGTDTQYF. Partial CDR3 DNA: TGTGCCAGCAGCTTAGAAAGAGGGGGCACAGATACG.

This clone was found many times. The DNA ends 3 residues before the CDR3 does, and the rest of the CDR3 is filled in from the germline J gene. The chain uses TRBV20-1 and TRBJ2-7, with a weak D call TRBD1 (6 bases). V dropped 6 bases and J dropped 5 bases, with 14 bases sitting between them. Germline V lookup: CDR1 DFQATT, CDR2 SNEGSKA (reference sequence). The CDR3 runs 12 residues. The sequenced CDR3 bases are TGCAGTGCCCCGGATGGGGGCCACGAG. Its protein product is CSAPDGGHE. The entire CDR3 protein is CSAPDGGHEQYF.

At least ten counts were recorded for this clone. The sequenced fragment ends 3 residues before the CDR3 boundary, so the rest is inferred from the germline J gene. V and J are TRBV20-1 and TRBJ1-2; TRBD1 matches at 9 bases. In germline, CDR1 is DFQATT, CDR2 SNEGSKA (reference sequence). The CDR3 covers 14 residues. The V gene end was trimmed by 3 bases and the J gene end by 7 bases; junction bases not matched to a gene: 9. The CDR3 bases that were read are TGCAGTGCTAGTTTCGACAGGGGGATCGGTGGC. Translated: CSASFDRGIGG. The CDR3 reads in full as CSASFDRGIGGYTF.